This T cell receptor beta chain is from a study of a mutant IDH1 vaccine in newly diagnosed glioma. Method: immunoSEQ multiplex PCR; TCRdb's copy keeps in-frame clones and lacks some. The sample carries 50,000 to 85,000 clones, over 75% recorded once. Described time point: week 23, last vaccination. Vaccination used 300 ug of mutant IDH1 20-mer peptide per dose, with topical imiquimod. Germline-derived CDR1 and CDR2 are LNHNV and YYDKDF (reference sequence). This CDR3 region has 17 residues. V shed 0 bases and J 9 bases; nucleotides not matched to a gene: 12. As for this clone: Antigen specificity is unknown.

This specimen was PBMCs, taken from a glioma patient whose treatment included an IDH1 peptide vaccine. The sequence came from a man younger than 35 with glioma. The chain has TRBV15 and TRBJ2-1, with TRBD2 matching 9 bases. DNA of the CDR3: TGTGCCACCAGCAGAGATCTCTTCGGCGGGAGGGCCGCTGAGCAGTTCTTC. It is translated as CATSRDLFGGRAAEQFF. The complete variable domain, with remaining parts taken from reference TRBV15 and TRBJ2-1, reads DAMVIQNPRYQVTQFGKPVTLSCSQTLNHNVMYWYQQKSSQAPKLLFHYYDKDFNNEADTPDNFQSRRPNTSFCFLDIRSPGLGDTAMYLCATSRDLFGGRAAEQFFGPGTRLTVL.